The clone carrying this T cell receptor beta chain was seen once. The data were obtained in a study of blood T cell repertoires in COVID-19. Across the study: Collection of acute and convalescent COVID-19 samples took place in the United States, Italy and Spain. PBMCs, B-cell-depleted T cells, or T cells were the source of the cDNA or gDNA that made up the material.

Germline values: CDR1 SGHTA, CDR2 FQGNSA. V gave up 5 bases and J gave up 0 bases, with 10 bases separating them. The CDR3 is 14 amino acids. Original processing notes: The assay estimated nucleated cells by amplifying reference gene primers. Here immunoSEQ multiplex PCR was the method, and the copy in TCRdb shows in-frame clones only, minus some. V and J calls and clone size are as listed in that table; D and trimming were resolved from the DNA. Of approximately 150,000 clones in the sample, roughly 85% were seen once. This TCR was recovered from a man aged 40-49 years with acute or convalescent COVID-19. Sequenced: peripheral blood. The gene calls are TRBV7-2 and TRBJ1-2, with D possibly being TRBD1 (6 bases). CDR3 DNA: TGTGCCAGCAGCCCGAACAGGGCTAACTATGGCTACACCTTC. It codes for CASSPNRANYGYTF.